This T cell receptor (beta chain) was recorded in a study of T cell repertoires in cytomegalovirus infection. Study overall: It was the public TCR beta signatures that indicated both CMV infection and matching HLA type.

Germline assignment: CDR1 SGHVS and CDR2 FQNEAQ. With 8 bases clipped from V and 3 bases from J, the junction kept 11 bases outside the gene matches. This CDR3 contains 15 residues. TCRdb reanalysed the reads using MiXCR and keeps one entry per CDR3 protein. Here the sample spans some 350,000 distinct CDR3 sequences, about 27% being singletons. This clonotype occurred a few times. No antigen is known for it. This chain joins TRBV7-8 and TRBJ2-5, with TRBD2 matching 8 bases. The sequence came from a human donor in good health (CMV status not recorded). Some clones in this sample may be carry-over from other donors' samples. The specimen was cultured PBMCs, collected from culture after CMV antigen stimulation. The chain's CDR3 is CASLGELAAKETQYF. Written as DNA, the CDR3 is TGTGCCAGCCTGGGGGAACTAGCGGCTAAAGAGACCCAGTACTTC.